The 32 T cell receptor beta chains reported below all come from one sample, sequenced in a study of OX40 agonist ivuxolimab in advanced cancers. Data came from immunoSEQ multiplex PCR; TCRdb stores just in-frame clones and leaves some out. Altogether roughly 72,000 clones are present, 89% being singletons, with the ten largest covering about an eighth. The input for sequencing was CD4+ or CD8+ T cells sorted from blood, taken in a trial of the OX40 agonist ivuxolimab. The receptor set was obtained from an adult with an advanced solid tumor such as melanoma, head and neck, liver or kidney cancer.

V and J are TRBV5-4 and TRBJ2-1, with D hard to call. Trimming pared 4 bases from V and 8 bases from J, leaving 13 bases between. Per germline, CDR1 SGHNT and CDR2 YYREEE (reference sequence). The CDR3 runs to 13 residues. The CDR3 spells CASSLGQPDEQFF. The CDR3 DNA reads as TGTGCCAGCAGCCTAGGGCAGCCTGATGAGCAGTTCTTC.

The chain has TRBV4-1 and TRBJ2-7; D unclear. Trimming took off 4 bases at V and 0 bases at J, with 13 bases between the two ends. Germline V gene sequence: CDR1 MGHRA, CDR2 YSYEKL. This CDR3 has 15 amino acids. CDR3: CASSRGSATSYEQYF. CDR3 DNA sequence: TGCGCCAGCAGCCGGGGATCGGCAACCTCCTACGAGCAGTACTTC.

In DNA form, the CDR3 reads TGTGCCAGCAGCTTGGGACTAAGGGGGTTCATCACAGATACGCAGTATTTT. Protein: CASSLGLRGFITDTQYF. The chain recombines TRBV5-6 with TRBJ2-3; possible D gene TRBD1, 6 bases. Germline V lookup: CDR1 SGHDT, CDR2 YYEEEE. The CDR3 is made up of 17 amino acids. V lost 0 bases to trimming and J lost 2 bases, with 16 bases between them.

The chain recombines TRBV19 with TRBJ2-1, with a tentative D call TRBD1 (5 bases). Per germline, CDR1 LNHDA and CDR2 SQIVND (reference sequence). Trimming left V 0 bases short and J 10 bases short, with 7 bases between. The CDR3 consists of 12 residues. This chain's CDR3 is CASSIEGHEQFF. CDR3 in DNA: TGTGCCAGTAGTATAGAGGGGCACGAGCAGTTCTTC.

The CDR3, as DNA: TGTGCCAGCACCCTCCGGGGAGGGGGCCTCTACGAGCAGTACTTC. Translating it yields CASTLRGGGLYEQYF. The chain has TRBV6-1 and TRBJ2-7; D may be TRBD1 or TRBD2 (7 bases each). This CDR3 has 15 amino acids. CDR1 and CDR2 (germline): MNHNS, SASEGT. V lost 7 bases and J 3 bases, leaving 19 bases between the germline ends.

The chain couples TRBV6-5 to TRBJ2-5, with D unclear. CDR1 is MNHEY and CDR2 is SVGAGI in the germline V gene. V was clipped by 6 bases and J by 5 bases, with 7 bases between them. CDR3 length: 11 residues. The CDR3 spells CASRSSETQYF. Here the CDR3 DNA reads TGTGCCAGCAGAAGTAGCGAGACCCAGTACTTC.

This chain links TRBV6-6 with TRBJ2-5, with D possibly matching TRBD2 (6 bases). V was pared by 7 bases and J by 2 bases, with 14 bases between. This CDR3 has 14 amino acids. Germline values: CDR1 MNHNY, CDR2 SVGAGI (reference sequence). This chain's CDR3 is CASTQGTFQETQYF. In DNA, the CDR3 is TGTGCCAGCACCCAAGGGACTTTTCAAGAGACCCAGTACTTC.

The gene calls are TRBV7-9 and TRBJ2-7; TRBD2 matches at 10 bases. Trimming took 5 bases from V and 3 from J; bases not matched to a gene: 7. Germline V gives CDR1 SEHNR, CDR2 FQNEAQ (reference sequence). This CDR3 is built from 15 residues. The CDR3: CASSRAGGPLYEQYF. The DNA of the CDR3 is TGTGCCAGCAGCCGAGCGGGAGGGCCCCTCTACGAGCAGTACTTC. The whole variable domain, filled in from reference TRBV7-9 and TRBJ2-7, reads DTGVSQNPRHKITKRGQNVTFRCDPISEHNRLYWYRQTLGQGPEFLTYFQNEAQLEKSRLLSDRFSAERPKGSFSTLEIQRTEQGDSAMYLCASSRAGGPLYEQYFGPGTRLTVT.

This clone was counted once. The J gene is TRBJ2-1, the V gene TRBV7-2, with 8 positions matching TRBD2. Germline lookup yields CDR1 SGHTA and CDR2 FQGNSA. This CDR3 contains 15 residues. V gave up 4 bases and J gave up 4 bases; unmatched junction bases: 6. The CDR3 DNA reads TGTGCCAGCAGCTCTTGGGCTAGCGGGTACAATGAGCAGTTCTTC. Encoded protein: CASSSWASGYNEQFF.

DNA of the CDR3: TGTGCCAGCAGTTTCGCGGGGGGAGGAGAGCAGTACTTC. This encodes CASSFAGGGEQYF. V and J are TRBV27 and TRBJ2-7, with 8 bases identical to TRBD2. Germline loops: CDR1 MNHEY, CDR2 SMNVEV (reference sequence). J gave up 7 bases and V 3 bases, and 5 bases lay outside the gene matches. The CDR3 runs 13 residues.

The chain combines TRBV10-3 with TRBJ1-1; no reliable D call. The CDR3 runs 12 residues. Trimming removed 5 bases at V and 3 bases at J, with 7 bases between. CDR1 is ENHRY and CDR2 is SYGVKD in the germline V gene. The CDR3 sequence: CAISRTDTEAFF. The DNA of the CDR3 is TGTGCCATCAGTCGGACGGACACTGAAGCTTTCTTT.

The chain uses TRBV10-3 and TRBJ1-1; 7 bases are a match to TRBD1. The CDR3 extends over 16 amino acids. CDR1 is ENHRY and CDR2 is SYGVKD in the germline V gene. V lost 7 bases, J lost 0 bases, and 11 bases stayed unmatched. The DNA of the CDR3 is TGTGCCATCAAAAGACAGGGAACGGGAGTGAACACTGAAGCTTTCTTT. Protein product: CAIKRQGTGVNTEAFF.

This chain connects TRBV7-9 to TRBJ2-7; TRBD2 matches at 9 bases. Looked up from germline, CDR1 is SEHNR and CDR2 is FQNEAQ (reference sequence). There are 13 residues in the CDR3. Losses at the gene ends were 6 bases for V and 8 bases for J; bases not matched to a gene: 8. In DNA form, the CDR3 reads TGTGCCAGCAGTTTCCTAGCGGGGAGTAAGCAGTACTTC. It is translated as CASSFLAGSKQYF.

V gene TRBV23-1 combines with J gene TRBJ2-1; unclear D gene. TRBV23-1 is an ORF, with its function uncertain. Trimming cost V 4 bases and J 3 bases, with 16 bases left between them. The CDR3 consists of 16 residues. The CDR3 protein is CASSPRRAPDYNEQFF. In DNA, the CDR3 is TGCGCCAGCAGTCCCCGAAGGGCCCCCGACTACAATGAGCAGTTCTTC.

The count of this clone is one. The chain carries TRBV6-6 and TRBJ2-3, with TRBD2 matching over 7 bases. Trimming cost V 6 bases and J 5 bases; bases outside gene matches: 5. The CDR3 extends over 13 amino acids. Germline V gene lookup returns CDR1 MNHNY and CDR2 SVGAGI (reference sequence). The CDR3 coding sequence is TGTGCCAGCAGCGGGACTACCGAAGATACGCAGTATTTT. Translating gives CASSGTTEDTQYF.

This clone was picked up many times. V and J are TRBV18 and TRBJ1-2, with D uncertain. V shed 3 bases and J shed 1 base, with 12 bases lying between them. This CDR3 spans 15 amino acids. In germline, CDR1 is KGHSH, CDR2 LQKENI. As DNA, the CDR3 is TGTGCCAGCTCACCTTCCAATGACCTTAACTATGGCTACACCTTC. Translating it yields CASSPSNDLNYGYTF.

The V gene is TRBV7-8, the J gene TRBJ2-7; tentative D call: TRBD1 (6 bases). CDR3 length: 15 residues. V dropped 7 bases and J dropped 6 bases, with 22 bases sitting between them. Germline assignment: CDR1 SGHVS and CDR2 FQNEAQ. Written as DNA, the CDR3 is TGTGCCAGCATATCTCAACAGGGTGGTACAAGCGAGCAGTACTTC. This translates into CASISQQGGTSEQYF.

Remarks on this clone: Germline and junction disagree at one end, which may indicate a read error. The sample carries other DNA sequences with the same CDR3. The chain couples TRBV29-1 to TRBJ1-2; D might be TRBD1 (5 bases). The CDR3 is made up of 11 amino acids. Per germline, CDR1 SQVTM and CDR2 ANQGSEA. The CDR3 DNA reads TGCAGCGCCGGGACGGACTATGGCTACACCTTT. Protein product: CSAGTDYGYTF.

This chain uses TRBV11-2 with TRBJ2-5; D might be TRBD1 (8 bases). The V gene lost 7 bases and the J gene lost 5 bases, with 17 bases spanning the gap. This CDR3 has 14 amino acids. CDR1 and CDR2 (germline): SGHAT, FQNNGV. The CDR3 reads CASTDRGGQETQYF. In DNA form, the CDR3 reads TGTGCCAGCACCGACAGGGGAGGGCAGGAGACCCAGTACTTC. The full variable domain, completed using reference TRBV11-2 and TRBJ2-5, is EAGVAQSPRYKIIEKRQSVAFWCNPISGHATLYWYQQILGQGPKLLIQFQNNGVVDDSQLPKDRFSAERLKGVDSTLKIQPAKLEDSAVYLCASTDRGGQETQYFGPGTRLLVL.

The CDR3 region is CAGDRDRSYEQYF. The CDR3 DNA sequence: TGTGCCGGGGACCGGGACAGGAGCTACGAGCAGTACTTC. This sequence joins TRBV28 and TRBJ2-7; 8 positions agree with TRBD1. The V gene's germline CDR1 is MDHEN and CDR2 SYDVKM. CDR3 length: 13 amino acids. V lost 11 bases, J lost 3 bases, and 9 bases stayed unmatched. Full variable domain (missing parts from reference TRBV28 and TRBJ2-7): DVKVTQSSRYLVKRTGEKVFLECVQDMDHENMFWYRQDPGLGLRLIYFSYDVKMKEKGDIPEGYSVSREKKERFSLILESASTNQTSMYLCAGDRDRSYEQYFGPGTRLTVT.

In this sample, this clone turned up once. V and J are TRBV29-1 and TRBJ1-2, with D uncertain. Germline V gene lookup returns CDR1 SQVTM and CDR2 ANQGSEA. The CDR3 covers 15 residues. V shed 5 bases and J shed 4 bases, with 20 bases lying between them. CDR3 sequence (DNA): TGCAGCGTTCCCCTTCCGGCATCCCCGGGCTATGGCTACACCTTC. This gives the protein CSVPLPASPGYGYTF.

The chain joins TRBV18 to TRBJ1-2, with TRBD1 matching 7 bases. The CDR3 consists of 12 residues. Per the germline V gene, CDR1 is KGHSH and CDR2 is LQKENI. V shed 0 bases, J shed 12 bases, and the junction held 4 bases outside the gene matches. CDR3 sequence reads: CASSPPTGRNTF. The CDR3 DNA reads as TGTGCCAGCTCACCACCGACAGGGCGGAACACCTTC.

V is TRBV5-1 and J is TRBJ2-3, with 7 bases fitting TRBD1. V lost 0 bases to trimming and J lost 5 bases; unmatched junction nucleotides: 0. In germline, CDR1 is SGHRS, CDR2 YFSETQ. The length of the CDR3 is 13 residues. CDR3 amino acids: CASSLGQGDTQYF. Written as DNA, the CDR3 is TGCGCCAGCAGCTTGGGACAGGGAGATACGCAGTATTTT.

The chain combines TRBV15 with TRBJ2-7; no reliable D call. Trimming cost V 2 bases and J 7 bases, with 12 bases left between them. CDR1 is LNHNV, CDR2 YYDKDF, per germline (reference sequence). The CDR3 loop spans 13 amino acids. In nucleotides, the CDR3 is TGTGCCACCAGCAGACTCCCTTCTAGGGAGCAGTACTTC. Residues: CATSRLPSREQYF.

This clone has more than one count but fewer than ten. This chain links TRBV5-1 with TRBJ2-5; no clear D gene. This CDR3 is 15 amino acids long. Germline values: CDR1 SGHRS, CDR2 YFSETQ. V was trimmed by 0 bases and J by 2 bases, leaving 11 bases between them. Written as DNA, the CDR3 is TGCGCCAGCAGCTTGGGGGGTGCTCCGCAAGAGACCCAGTACTTC. This codes for CASSLGGAPQETQYF.

V is TRBV7-6 and J is TRBJ2-3; D gene ambiguous. V was cut by 1 base and J by 1 base, with 6 bases left in between. The CDR3 totals 14 residues. The germline V gene has CDR1 SGHVS and CDR2 FNYEAQ. The chain's CDR3 is CASSLDAGTDTQYF. The CDR3 DNA reads TGTGCCAGCAGCTTAGATGCAGGCACAGATACGCAGTATTTT.

This clone was counted a single time. The chain links TRBV2 to TRBJ2-5; the D is unclear. The end of the DNA fits TRBJ2-7 better, so the J call may be wrong. Germline V CDR1 and CDR2: SNHLY, FYNNEI. The CDR3 loop spans 15 amino acids. This CDR3 is CASSEGVGGSYEQYF. The CDR3 DNA reads as TGTGCCAGCAGTGAAGGCGTGGGCGGCTCCTACGAGCAGTACTTC.

The rearrangement uses TRBV28 and TRBJ2-3; no firm D call. CDR3 length: 15 amino acids. Germline CDR1 is MDHEN and CDR2 is SYDVKM. Trimming left V 5 bases short and J 0 bases short, with 12 bases between. The CDR3 protein is CASSAYRSSTDTQYF. The CDR3 DNA is TGTGCCAGCAGTGCGTATAGATCTAGCACAGATACGCAGTATTTT.

This sequence joins TRBV14 and TRBJ2-1; D might be TRBD1 (6 bases). Germline assignment: CDR1 SGHDN and CDR2 FVKESK. The CDR3 spans 13 residues. V lost 0 bases and J lost 12, with 12 bases in between. The CDR3 bases are TGTGCCAGCAGCCAAGATTGGCAGGGGACGCAGTTCTTC. Translated, it gives CASSQDWQGTQFF.

Of note for this clone: Compared with germline, one end of the junction differs, possibly owing to a read error. The V call is TRBV7-7, the J call TRBJ2-2; D ambiguous. Germline-derived CDR1 and CDR2 are SSHAT and FNYEAQ (reference sequence). CDR3 length equals 15 residues. This chain's CDR3 is CASSLGPANTGELFF. In DNA, the CDR3 is TGTGCTAGCAGCTTAGGGCCAGCGAACACCGGGGAGCTGTTTTTT.

The CDR3 DNA reads as TGTGCCAGCAGCCGGGACCGCGGCTACGAGCAGTACTTC. Translation gives CASSRDRGYEQYF. The chain joins TRBV5-4 to TRBJ2-7; D tentatively fits TRBD1 or TRBD2 (5 bases each). Germline V gene data show CDR1 as SGHNT and CDR2 as YYREEE (reference sequence). With 4 bases removed from V and 3 bases from J, the gap between germline ends came to 11 bases. CDR3 size: 13 residues.

This clone was seen only once. V is TRBV9 and J is TRBJ2-2; D may be TRBD2 (6 bases). Trimming took off 1 base at V and 4 bases at J, with 14 bases between the two ends. The length of the CDR3 is 16 residues. From germline, CDR1 is SGDLS and CDR2 YYNGEE. The CDR3 region has the DNA TGTGCCAGCAGCGTACTTGGGGTCGGGGGCACCGGGGAGCTGTTTTTT. Translated: CASSVLGVGGTGELFF.